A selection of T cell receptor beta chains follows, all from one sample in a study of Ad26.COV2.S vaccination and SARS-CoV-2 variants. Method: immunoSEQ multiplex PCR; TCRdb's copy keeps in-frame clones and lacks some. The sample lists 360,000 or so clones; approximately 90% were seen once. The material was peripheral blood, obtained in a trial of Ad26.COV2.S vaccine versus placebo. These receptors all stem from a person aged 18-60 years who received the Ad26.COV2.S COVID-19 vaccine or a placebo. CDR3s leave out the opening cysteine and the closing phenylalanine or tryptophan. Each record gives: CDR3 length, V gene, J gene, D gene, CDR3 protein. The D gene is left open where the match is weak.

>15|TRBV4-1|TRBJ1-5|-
ASSQDCCQYSNQPQH
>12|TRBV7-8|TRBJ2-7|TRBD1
ASSGRTGGGEQY
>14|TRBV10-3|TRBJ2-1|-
AISDEDWSSYNEQF
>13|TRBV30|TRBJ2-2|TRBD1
AWSQKDRVTGELF
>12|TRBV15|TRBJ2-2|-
ATSRAKSTGELF
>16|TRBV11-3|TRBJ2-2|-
ASSWGSLAYANTGELF
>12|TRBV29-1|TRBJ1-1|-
SVFGGLGNTEAF
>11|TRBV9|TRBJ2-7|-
ASSVALGSEQY
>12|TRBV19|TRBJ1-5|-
ASSIGRTNQPQH
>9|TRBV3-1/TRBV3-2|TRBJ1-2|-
ASSDSYGYT
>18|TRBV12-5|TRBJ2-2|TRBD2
ASGLVPGTSGRAVTGELF
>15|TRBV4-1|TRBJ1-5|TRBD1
ASSLAGGVHGAQPQH
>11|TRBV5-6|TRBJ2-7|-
ASSFRTADEQY
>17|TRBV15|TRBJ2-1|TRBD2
ATSTQKGGTSGRLDEQF